This TCR beta chain emerged from a study of OX40 agonist ivuxolimab in advanced cancers. About the full investigation: The costimulatory receptor OX40 (CD134) was targeted by ivuxolimab, a fully human IgG2 agonistic monoclonal antibody. Partial responses were achieved by three dose-escalation patients, of whom one had hepatocellular carcinoma and two had cutaneous melanoma. The paper covers the monotherapy dose-escalation part of the phase I ivuxolimab trial, which included N ≈ 57 patients. Patients were allowed to have had prior anti-PD-1, anti-PD-L1 or anti-CTLA-4 therapy, and approximately 40% of the dose-escalation patients had been treated with checkpoint inhibitors. In the dose-escalation cohort, around 80% of patients were male, and the mean age was around 60 years with a range of 23 to 79. Among the roughly 52 dose-escalation patients, about 19 had hepatocellular carcinoma, 15 or so melanoma, 9 renal cell carcinoma and 9 head and neck cancer. Peripheral TCRbeta sequencing was intended to test whether TCR sequence diversity was altered and clonal T-cell expansion was caused by ivuxolimab. Intravenous ivuxolimab was administered to patients every 2 weeks at six dose levels: 0.01, 0.1, 0.3, 1.5, 3 and 10 mg/kg.

The trial excluded patients who had a history of autoimmune disease or were on systemic immunosuppression. Peripheral blood for TCR sequencing was collected from all dose cohorts at baseline, on cycle 4 day 1, and on cycle 7 day 1. Samples came from an open-label, multicenter, first-in-human phase I dose-escalation trial of ivuxolimab. Adults with locally advanced or metastatic melanoma, renal cell carcinoma, hepatocellular carcinoma or head and neck squamous cell carcinoma were enrolled in the trial. Before TCR sequencing, CD4+ T cells and CD8+ T cells from peripheral blood were sorted into separate populations. CDR1 and CDR2 (MNHNS, SASEGT) derive from the germline V gene. The CDR3 holds 13 amino acids from the cysteine to the phenylalanine. Only the CDR3 portion is preserved as DNA: 39 bases, with reading frame beginning at the first base. V is cut by 6 bases and J by 0 bases, and the space between the germline ends is 6 bases.

This clone was counted once. Its target antigen remains unknown. Base quality data are lacking; no much larger clone is found one base away. Study-wide conclusions, independent of this receptor: Low levels of normalized T-cell clonal expansion were also seen in some patients who did not respond. After ivuxolimab, CD8+ T cells had more expanded clones than CD4+ T cells on average. Which antigens the clonally expanded peripheral T cells were specific for was not determined. At doses from 0.1 to 3.0 mg/kg, clonal expansion was seen in both CD4+ and CD8+ blood T cells between baseline and week 6. In partial responders in the 0.1-3.0 mg/kg groups, normalized peripheral clonal expansion was found to be among the lowest, especially among CD8+ T cells.

For sequencing of the TCRbeta CDR3 region, genomic DNA was extracted from the sorted cells. The immunoSEQ Assay was used to sequence the TCRbeta CDR3 regions. TCRdb limited this immuneACCESS table to in-frame rearrangements with V and J called. A share of clones is missing; checked studies link under half to unresolved V genes, and the rest is unexplained. The sample records tens of thousands of clones, roughly 90% of which are singletons. Of the sample, 6.9% falls within the top ten clones. The sample here was CD4+ or CD8+ T cells sorted from blood, taken in a trial of the OX40 agonist ivuxolimab. The clonotype was recovered from an adult with an advanced solid tumor such as melanoma, head and neck, liver or kidney cancer. The chain is assembled from TRBV6-1 and TRBJ1-3, with an unclear D gene assignment. CDR3 reads: CASRHSSGNTIYF. The nucleotide sequence is given as TGTGCCAGCAGACACAGCTCTGGAAACACCATATATTTT.